Reported below is one T cell receptor beta chain. Data came from immunoSEQ multiplex PCR; TCRdb stores just in-frame clones and leaves some out. The table lists under 2,500,000 clones, 90% to 97% of them singletons. CDR1 is WSHSY and CDR2 is SAAADI in the germline V gene. Trimming removed 6 bases at V and 5 bases at J, with 28 bases between. The CDR3 length is 19 residues. This record comes from a study of shared clonotypes between healthy human individuals. Sequencing was carried out using naive CD4+ T cells sorted from blood. Subset denoted: CD45RA+ positively selected. This sequence joins TRBV10-2 and TRBJ1-4; D gene ambiguous. The receptor was isolated from a man between 18 and 29 years old in good health. In DNA form, the CDR3 reads TGCGCCAGCAGCGCGGGAGGGCCTTCTCTGCGGAGCAAAAATGAAAAACTGTTTTTT. It is translated as CASSAGGPSLRSKNEKLFF.